This TCR beta chain was profiled in a study of T-cell reconstitution after alpha-beta-depleted transplantation in children. Study outcomes and limitations: For some patients, TCRbeta diversity was high at day 60 because of recipient T cells and thymic progenitors that survived. Most T-cell counts and diversity one year after the transplant came from T cells that were newly produced. Reportedly, only several hundred clones from non-depleted graft cells drove alpha-beta T-cell counts at about two months.

This clonotype has only a few counts. Its antigen is not identified. The CDR3 extends over 16 amino acids. Germline V gene data show CDR1 as SGDLS and CDR2 as YYNGEE. The V end was cut by 0 bases, the J end by 7 bases, with 20 bases between. The authors prepared the TCRbeta library with unique molecular identifiers. In TCRdb, the PCR reads were re-called with MiXCR into one record per CDR3 protein. The sample records approximately 500,000 distinct CDR3 sequences, roughly a tenth being singletons. Sequences were derived from PBMCs, sampled before TCRalphabeta/CD19-depleted stem cell transplant. The chain uses TRBV9 and TRBJ2-7; D gene unclear. This TCR was sampled from a child aged 2 to 9 with inherited bone marrow failure, due to receive a stem cell transplant. CDR3 residues: CASSVGGRLEPVEQYF. The CDR3 nucleotides are TGTGCCAGCAGCGTAGGAGGACGGCTTGAACCGGTGGAGCAGTACTTC.